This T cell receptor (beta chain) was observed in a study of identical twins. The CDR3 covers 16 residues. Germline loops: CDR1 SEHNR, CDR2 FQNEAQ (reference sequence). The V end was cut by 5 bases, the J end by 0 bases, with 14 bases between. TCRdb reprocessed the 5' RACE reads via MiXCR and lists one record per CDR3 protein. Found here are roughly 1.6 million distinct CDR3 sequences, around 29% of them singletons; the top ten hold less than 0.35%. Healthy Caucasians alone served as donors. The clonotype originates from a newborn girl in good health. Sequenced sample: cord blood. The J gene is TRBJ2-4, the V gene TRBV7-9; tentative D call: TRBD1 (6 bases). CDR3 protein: CASSLTKGVAKNIQYF. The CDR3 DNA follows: TGTGCCAGCAGCCTGACTAAGGGGGTAGCCAAAAACATTCAGTACTTC.